The 24 T cell receptor beta chains reported below all come from one sample, sequenced in a study of post-analysis software for immune sequencing data. Findings and limits, study-wide: About 5 TRBV segments occurring more often in patients than controls included TRBV5-6, TRBV5-1 and TRBV20-1.

The TCR beta cDNA libraries carried unique molecular identifiers. TCRdb reprocessed the PCR reads via MiXCR and lists one record per CDR3 protein. The data contain roughly 540,000 distinct CDR3 sequences, around 31% of them singletons. The antigens these receptors bind are not known. The sample consisted of blood. Receptors were obtained from a girl under 18 with multiple sclerosis.

This clonotype has just a few counts. The chain combines TRBV12-3 or TRBV12-4 with TRBJ2-3; no clear D. The V gene lost 5 bases and the J gene lost 11 bases, with 20 bases spanning the gap. The length of the CDR3 is 14 residues. DNA of the CDR3: TGTGCCAGCAGTCCCAGAGTGAGCGCAGATGTGCAGTATTTT. Translation: CASSPRVSADVQYF.

This sequence joins TRBV5-1 and TRBJ2-4; 7 nucleotides line up with TRBD2. The CDR3 length is 15 residues. Trimming cost V 4 bases and J 2 bases; bases outside gene matches: 6. Germline V gene sequence: CDR1 SGHRS, CDR2 YFSETQ. CDR3 sequence reads: CASSREAGTKNIQYF. Written as DNA, the CDR3 is TGCGCCAGCAGCCGGGAGGCAGGGACCAAAAACATTCAGTACTTC.

This chain joins TRBV3-1 and TRBJ1-5, with a weak D call TRBD1 (5 bases). This CDR3 region has 16 residues. Per the germline V gene, CDR1 is LGHDT and CDR2 is YNNKEL (reference sequence). Trimming shortened V by 0 bases and J by 4 bases, and 13 bases separated the two germline ends. CDR3 region: CASSQEFTGRNQPQHF. The CDR3 DNA follows: TGTGCCAGCAGCCAAGAATTTACGGGGCGAAATCAGCCCCAGCATTTT. Combining the CDR3 with reference TRBV3-1 and TRBJ1-5 gives the whole variable domain DTAVSQTPKYLVTQMGNDKSIKCEQNLGHDTMYWYKQDSKKFLKIMFSYNNKELIINETVPNRFSPKSPDKAHLNLHINSLELGDSAVYFCASSQEFTGRNQPQHFGDGTRLSIL.

This clonotype was observed a few times. The rearrangement links TRBV20-1 to TRBJ2-5; 10 positions match TRBD2. The CDR3 consists of 15 residues. Germline V gene data show CDR1 as DFQATT and CDR2 as SNEGSKA (reference sequence). V lost 3 bases and J lost 1; bases outside the gene matches: 5. Here the CDR3 DNA reads TGCAGTGCTAGTTTAGCGGGGGGCGCCCAAGAGACCCAGTACTTC. Amino acids: CSASLAGGAQETQYF.

This clonotype showed up many times. The gene calls are TRBV6-1 and TRBJ2-1; tentatively, D is TRBD1 (6 bases). CDR3 length equals 14 residues. Trimming shortened V by 1 base and J by 6 bases, and 10 bases separated the two germline ends. Looked up from germline, CDR1 is MNHNS and CDR2 is SASEGT. This chain's CDR3 is CASSEVQGTNEQFF. The CDR3 DNA sequence: TGTGCCAGCAGTGAAGTTCAGGGGACCAATGAGCAGTTCTTC.

In this sample, this clonotype turned up many times. The V gene is TRBV7-2, the J gene TRBJ2-1, with TRBD2 identical over 7 bases. With 2 bases clipped from V and 3 bases from J, the junction kept 1 base outside the gene matches. The CDR3 has 14 residues. Germline V lookup: CDR1 SGHTA, CDR2 FQGNSA. DNA for the CDR3: TGTGCCAGCAGCTTACTAGCGGTCTACAATGAGCAGTTCTTC. This encodes CASSLLAVYNEQFF.

Concerning this clonotype itself: A junction end diverges from the germline sequence, so it may reflect a read error. This chain uses TRBV9 with TRBJ1-2, with D possibly being TRBD1 (6 bases). CDR3 length: 14 amino acids. Germline-derived CDR1 and CDR2 are SGDLS and YYNGEE. The CDR3 protein is CASSPRTANYGHTF. The CDR3 nucleotides read TGTGCCAGCAGCCCTAGGACAGCTAACTATGGCCACACCTTC.

The chain employs TRBV20-1 and TRBJ2-7; 12 positions agree with TRBD1. V shed 6 bases and J 3 bases; nucleotides not matched to a gene: 6. This CDR3 is built from 14 residues. In germline, CDR1 is DFQATT, CDR2 SNEGSKA (reference sequence). The CDR3 sequence is CSADGTGGFYEQYF. CDR3 bases: TGCAGTGCCGATGGGACAGGGGGCTTCTACGAGCAGTACTTC.

This clonotype has a handful of counts. V and J are TRBV6-2 or TRBV6-3 and TRBJ2-1; no clear D gene. The CDR3 extends over 12 amino acids. V was pared by 2 bases and J by 6 bases, with 5 bases between. In germline, CDR1 is MNHEY, CDR2 SVGEGT. In DNA form, the CDR3 reads TGTGCCAGCAGTTACGCCGGCAATGAGCAGTTCTTC. Amino acids: CASSYAGNEQFF.

This rearrangement joins TRBV4-1 to TRBJ2-3; 7 positions agree with TRBD2. Germline V lookup: CDR1 MGHRA, CDR2 YSYEKL. The junction had 6 bases not matched to a gene; V was cut back by 1 base and J by 5 bases. The length of the CDR3 is 15 residues. CDR3 sequence (DNA): TGCGCCAGCAGCCAAGGGAGACTAGCAGGAGATACGCAGTATTTT. Protein sequence: CASSQGRLAGDTQYF.

This clonotype was detected a few times. This chain joins TRBV29-1 and TRBJ2-7, with TRBD2 as a possible D gene (5 bases). V lost 3 bases to trimming and J lost 3 bases, with 9 bases between them. The CDR3 has 12 residues. CDR1 and CDR2 from the germline V gene are SQVTM and ANQGSEA. The CDR3 coding sequence is TGCAGCGTTGAGGGGAGAGGCTACGAGCAGTACTTC. Amino acid sequence: CSVEGRGYEQYF.

This rearrangement joins TRBV12-3 or TRBV12-4 to TRBJ1-2; possibly TRBD1 for D (6 bases). This CDR3 comprises 17 residues. The V and J ends lost 5 bases and 1 base respectively, with 20 bases between them. The CDR3: CASSPGTRLGVNYGYTF. In nucleotides, the CDR3 is TGTGCCAGCAGTCCCGGGACACGGTTGGGAGTTAACTATGGCTACACCTTC.

The rearrangement joins TRBV20-1 to TRBJ1-1; the D gene is possibly TRBD1 (5 bases). V lost 5 bases to trimming and J lost 1 base, with 20 bases between them. The CDR3 has 16 amino acids. Germline-derived CDR1 and CDR2 are DFQATT and SNEGSKA (reference sequence). DNA of the CDR3: TGCAGTGCTCAAGGGGCGCGGGAGGGAGGGAACACTGAAGCTTTCTTT. This gives the protein CSAQGAREGGNTEAFF.

This chain joins TRBV4-2 and TRBJ2-3, with TRBD1 matching 8 bases. Trimming removed 0 bases from V and 3 bases from J; junction bases left unmatched: 2. This CDR3 is built from 15 residues. Germline CDR1 and CDR2: LGHNA and YNFKEQ. Here the CDR3 DNA reads TGTGCCAGCAGCCAAGATTACAGGGGGACAGATACGCAGTATTTT. Encoded protein: CASSQDYRGTDTQYF.

The V gene is TRBV10-1, the J gene TRBJ1-5; D is uncertain. CDR3 length: 14 residues. V lost 3 bases and J 6 bases, leaving 12 bases between the germline ends. In germline, CDR1 is WNHNN, CDR2 SYGVQD (reference sequence). CDR3 loop: CASSEGRPGQPQHF. For the CDR3, the DNA is TGCGCCAGCAGTGAAGGGAGGCCCGGTCAGCCCCAGCATTTT.

The chain is built from TRBV20-1 and TRBJ2-3; D is uncertain. The germline gives CDR1 DFQATT, CDR2 SNEGSKA (reference sequence). This CDR3 spans 8 amino acids. Trimming cost V 6 bases and J 7 bases, with 2 bases left between them. Here the CDR3 reads CSANTQYF. As DNA, the CDR3 is TGCAGTGCGAATACGCAGTATTTT.

The rearrangement joins TRBV9 to TRBJ1-4; D may be TRBD1 (5 bases). V dropped 4 bases and J dropped 5 bases, with 21 bases sitting between them. CDR1 SGDLS and CDR2 YYNGEE come from the germline V gene. CDR3 length equals 17 residues. CDR3 sequence reads: CASSPPIQGAGNEKLFF. CDR3 nucleotide sequence: TGTGCCAGCAGCCCTCCCATTCAAGGGGCGGGGAATGAAAAACTGTTTTTT.

The CDR3 sequence: CASSRLAGQDTQYF. The CDR3 nucleotides are TGTGCCAGCAGCCGACTAGCGGGGCAAGATACGCAGTATTTT. The rearrangement uses TRBV7-2 and TRBJ2-3, with TRBD2 matching 11 bases. The CDR3 totals 14 residues. Trimming took 5 bases from V and 5 from J; bases not matched to a gene: 3. Germline CDR1 reads SGHTA; CDR2 reads FQGNSA. Based on the CDR3 plus reference TRBV7-2 and TRBJ2-3, the full variable domain is GAGVSQSPSNKVTEKGKDVELRCDPISGHTALYWYRQSLGQGLEFLIYFQGNSAPDKSGLPSDRFSAERTGGSVSTLTIQRTQQEDSAVYLCASSRLAGQDTQYFGPGTRLTVL.

This clonotype has only a few counts. The V and J genes are TRBV12-3 or TRBV12-4 and TRBJ1-2, with a possible D match to TRBD1 (5 bases). The CDR3 loop spans 14 amino acids. V was pared by 5 bases and J by 4 bases, with 14 bases between. DNA for the CDR3: TGTGCCAGCAGTAGCAGGGCCTCGTCCTATGGCTACACCTTC. Translating it yields CASSSRASSYGYTF.

This clonotype was observed a few times. The rearrangement joins TRBV4-2 to TRBJ2-7; D tentatively fits TRBD1 or TRBD2 (6 bases each). CDR1 LGHNA and CDR2 YNFKEQ come from the germline V gene. The CDR3 runs to 15 residues. V lost 8 bases and J lost 5, with 22 bases in between. The chain's CDR3 is CASSQSQGGYDEQYF. The CDR3 bases are TGTGCCAGCTCCCAATCTCAAGGGGGGTACGACGAGCAGTACTTC.

This clonotype was recorded a few times. The genes are TRBV7-8 and TRBJ2-5, with D tentatively TRBD2 (6 bases). Germline V CDR1 and CDR2: SGHVS, FQNEAQ. With 5 bases removed from V and 11 bases from J, the gap between germline ends came to 12 bases. The CDR3 loop spans 11 amino acids. CDR3 amino acids: CASSTRGGQYF. The CDR3 DNA follows: TGTGCCAGCAGCACCCGAGGAGGGCAGTACTTC. Full variable domain (remainder filled in from reference TRBV7-8 and TRBJ2-5): GAGVSQSPRYKVAKRGQDVALRCDPISGHVSLFWYQQALGQGPEFLTYFQNEAQLDKSGLPSDRFFAERPEGSVSTLKIQRTQQEDSAVYLCASSTRGGQYFGPGTRLLVL.

The CDR3, as DNA: TGCAGTGCTAGAAACCTCGGGACAGGGGTTTTTGAGAACACTGAAGCTTTCTTT. Protein product: CSARNLGTGVFENTEAFF. The gene calls are TRBV20-1 and TRBJ1-1; 10 nucleotides line up with TRBD1. There are 18 residues in the CDR3. J lost 1 base, V lost 2 bases, and 13 bases had no gene match. CDR1 and CDR2 (germline): DFQATT, SNEGSKA (reference sequence).

The V call is TRBV7-2, the J call TRBJ2-7; 9 nucleotides line up with TRBD1. The junction had 8 bases not matched to a gene; V was cut back by 1 base and J by 7 bases. Germline lookup yields CDR1 SGHTA and CDR2 FQGNSA. The CDR3 length is 15 residues. This chain's CDR3 is CASSLGGTGINEQYF. Written as DNA, the CDR3 is TGTGCCAGCAGCTTAGGTGGGACAGGGATTAATGAGCAGTACTTC.

The chain employs TRBV29-1 and TRBJ2-1; 8 nucleotides line up with TRBD2. Per the germline V gene, CDR1 is SQVTM and CDR2 is ANQGSEA. V shed 6 bases and J 2 bases; nucleotides not matched to a gene: 12. The CDR3 is made up of 16 amino acids. CDR3 coding DNA: TGCAGCGTCCGCCCCAGGACGGGGGGGACCTACAATGAGCAGTTCTTC. It yields the protein CSVRPRTGGTYNEQFF.